Listed below are T cell receptor beta chains from one sample, sequenced in a study of blood T cells in healthy people across ages. In TCRdb, the 5' RACE reads were re-called with MiXCR into one record per CDR3 protein. The table records hundreds of thousands of distinct CDR3 sequences, around 46% of them present only once. Sequencing used blood. These receptors came from a man aged 25-45 years in good health. CDR3s include the opening cysteine and the closing phenylalanine or tryptophan. The order of the fields is D gene, V gene, clone size, J gene, CDR3 DNA, CDR3 protein. The D gene is left open where the match is weak. Clone size, where shown, is once, few, many, or a class for clones that have expanded.

D gene: TRBD1; V gene: TRBV20-1; clone size: -; J gene: TRBJ2-3; CDR3 DNA: TGCAGTGCTAGAGGTACACAGGGGGTTCAGTATTTT; CDR3 protein: CSARGTQGVQYF
D gene: -; V gene: TRBV7-7; clone size: few; J gene: TRBJ2-3; CDR3 DNA: TGTGCTAGCAGCCCTCACTCATCTTCTAGCACAGATACGCAGTATTTT; CDR3 protein: CASSPHSSSSTDTQYF
D gene: -; V gene: TRBV28; clone size: few; J gene: TRBJ2-1; CDR3 DNA: TGTGCCAGCAGTTTCAGGCGGGGCAATGAGCAGTTCTTC; CDR3 protein: CASSFRRGNEQFF
D gene: -; V gene: TRBV5-1; clone size: -; J gene: TRBJ2-7; CDR3 DNA: TGCGCCAGCAGCTGGGGGAGGGGGCAAGACGAGCAGTACTTC; CDR3 protein: CASSWGRGQDEQYF
D gene: -; V gene: TRBV4-1; clone size: once; J gene: TRBJ1-5; CDR3 DNA: TGCGCCAGCAGCCAAGAAACAGGTCTCCATCAGCCCCAGCATTTT; CDR3 protein: CASSQETGLHQPQHF
D gene: TRBD1; V gene: TRBV20-1; clone size: -; J gene: TRBJ1-2; CDR3 DNA: TGCAGTGCTAGAGATCCTTTACAGGGGGCGGTGGATGGCTACACCTTC; CDR3 protein: CSARDPLQGAVDGYTF
D gene: -; V gene: TRBV7-2; clone size: few; J gene: TRBJ2-5; CDR3 DNA: TGTGCCAGCAGCTTCGGCGGGGCCTCTGAGACCCAGTACTTC; CDR3 protein: CASSFGGASETQYF
D gene: -; V gene: TRBV20-1; clone size: once; J gene: TRBJ1-2; CDR3 DNA: TGCAGTGCTTGGGGACGCCAGGGCAACTATGGCTACACCTTC; CDR3 protein: CSAWGRQGNYGYTF
D gene: TRBD1; V gene: TRBV5-1; clone size: many; J gene: TRBJ2-4; CDR3 DNA: TGCGCCAGCAGCTTCGACAGGGGGGTAGCCAAAAACATTCAGTACTTC; CDR3 protein: CASSFDRGVAKNIQYF
D gene: -; V gene: TRBV20-1; clone size: few; J gene: TRBJ1-6; CDR3 DNA: TGCAGTGCCCCGGGCAGGGATAATTCACCCCTCCACTTT; CDR3 protein: CSAPGRDNSPLHF
D gene: -; V gene: TRBV14; clone size: many; J gene: TRBJ1-1; CDR3 DNA: TGTGCCAGCAGCCTCCTCGGGACTGAAGCTTTCTTT; CDR3 protein: CASSLLGTEAFF
D gene: -; V gene: TRBV29-1; clone size: few; J gene: TRBJ2-7; CDR3 DNA: TGCAGCGTTGCCACAGGCTCCTACGAGCAGTACTTC; CDR3 protein: CSVATGSYEQYF
D gene: TRBD1; V gene: TRBV12-3/TRBV12-4; clone size: -; J gene: TRBJ2-2; CDR3 DNA: TGTGCCAGCAGTCCTCAGGGGGCTTTCCTCGGGGAGCTGTTTTTT; CDR3 protein: CASSPQGAFLGELFF
D gene: -; V gene: TRBV5-7; clone size: -; J gene: TRBJ2-5; CDR3 DNA: TGTGCCAGCAGCTTGAAGCGGACCCAAGAGACCCAGTACTTC; CDR3 protein: CASSLKRTQETQYF